Below are 9 T cell receptor beta chains sequenced from a single sample in a study of human T cells and chemical hapten exposure. Time point given: patch test 3, about 24 weeks after DPC sensitization. Treatment indicated: therapeutic diphenylcyclopropenone sensitization with weekly scalp DPC. The authors' total RNA extraction used unfractionated whole blood. TCRdb called the RACE reads again in MiXCR, with one record for every CDR3 protein. The sample records approximately 41,000 distinct CDR3 sequences, 8% to 9.5% being singletons. The sample consisted of whole blood, taken in connection with sensitization to the hapten diphenylcyclopropenone (DPC). The receptors derive from a man between 45 and 60 years old with alopecia areata. Some clones in this sample may be carry-over from other donors' samples.

Only a few counts were recorded for this clonotype. The V gene is TRBV7-2, the J gene TRBJ2-3, with D possibly matching TRBD2 (5 bases). Per the germline V gene, CDR1 is SGHTA and CDR2 is FQGNSA. The CDR3 is 15 residues long. Deletions cut 3 bases from V and 0 bases from J, with 10 bases between. CDR3 amino acids: CASSFQEGSTDTQYF. The DNA for the CDR3 is TGTGCCAGCAGCTTTCAAGAGGGAAGCACAGATACGCAGTATTTT. Using reference TRBV7-2 and TRBJ2-3 for the parts outside the CDR3, the full variable domain is GAGVSQSPSNKVTEKGKDVELRCDPISGHTALYWYRQSLGQGLEFLIYFQGNSAPDKSGLPSDRFSAERTGGSVSTLTIQRTQQEDSAVYLCASSFQEGSTDTQYFGPGTRLTVL.

The chain joins TRBV10-3 to TRBJ2-3, with a tentative D call TRBD2 (5 bases). Germline CDR1 ENHRY, CDR2 SYGVKD. Trimming removed 4 bases from V and 6 bases from J, with 11 bases in between. The CDR3 has 13 amino acids. CDR3 nucleotides: TGTGCCATCAGTGTGGTTAGCGCGGATACGCAGTATTTT. Protein sequence: CAISVVSADTQYF.

The rearrangement links TRBV10-1 to TRBJ2-3, with TRBD2 matching 8 bases. Germline V CDR1 and CDR2: WNHNN, SYGVQD (reference sequence). This CDR3 region has 14 residues. Trimming removed 3 bases from V and 6 bases from J; junction bases left unmatched: 5. Here the CDR3 DNA reads TGCGCCAGCAGTGAAGGCGGGAGGTCTGATACGCAGTATTTT. Encoded protein: CASSEGGRSDTQYF.

Many counts were recorded for this clonotype. The chain combines TRBV12-5 with TRBJ1-5; D is ambiguous. Per the germline V gene, CDR1 is LGHNT and CDR2 is FRNRAP. Between the trimmed V and J ends, which lost 4 bases and 0 bases, there was a span of 10 bases. This CDR3 spans 15 amino acids. The CDR3 region has the DNA TGTGCTAGTGGTTCCTCAGGTTATAGCAATCAGCCCCAGCATTTT. Translation gives CASGSSGYSNQPQHF.

The rearrangement uses TRBV29-1 and TRBJ2-1, with TRBD1 identical over 11 bases. V shed 3 bases, J shed 8 bases, and the junction held 6 bases outside the gene matches. The CDR3 has 14 amino acids. The germline V gene encodes CDR1 SQVTM and CDR2 ANQGSEA. The CDR3 sequence is CSVDLGQGVYEQFF. In DNA form, the CDR3 reads TGCAGCGTTGATTTGGGACAGGGGGTCTATGAGCAGTTCTTC.

This clonotype was seen many times. J is TRBJ2-3 and V is TRBV10-3, with 9 bases fitting TRBD2. The V gene end was trimmed by 10 bases and the J gene end by 4 bases; junction bases not matched to a gene: 9. CDR3 length: 14 residues. CDR1 ENHRY and CDR2 SYGVKD come from the germline V gene. CDR3 sequence: CATRSGGEPDTQYF. The CDR3 DNA is TGTGCCACCCGTAGCGGGGGCGAACCAGATACGCAGTATTTT.

This clonotype was counted between two and nine times. The chain uses TRBV29-1 and TRBJ2-1, with D hard to call. The V and J ends lost 5 bases and 8 bases respectively, with 10 bases between them. Per germline, CDR1 SQVTM and CDR2 ANQGSEA. This CDR3 has 11 amino acids. In nucleotides, the CDR3 is TGCAGCGTTAAGACCGACGATGAGCAGTTCTTC. It yields the protein CSVKTDDEQFF.

This clonotype was seen many times. Germline is not matched at one junction end, which may reflect a read error. The V call is TRBV9, the J call TRBJ2-6; a weak D match, TRBD1 (5 bases). Germline-derived CDR1 and CDR2 are SGDLS and YYNGEE. The CDR3 runs to 16 residues. CDR3 loop: CASSVNLESGANVLIF. The CDR3 nucleotides read TGTGCCAGCAGCGTAAATCTCGAATCTGGGGCCAACGTCCTGATTTTC.

The gene calls are TRBV28 and TRBJ1-1; TRBD1 is a possible D gene (5 bases). Per germline, CDR1 MDHEN and CDR2 SYDVKM. V was pared by 8 bases and J by 1 base, with 11 bases between. The CDR3 consists of 13 residues. The CDR3 nucleotides read TGTGCCAGCCGGGGAGGGGCGAACACTGAAGCTTTCTTT. Its translation: CASRGGANTEAFF.